This TCR beta chain was identified in a study of blood T cells in healthy people across ages. About this clonotype itself: Its specificity is unknown.

This CDR3 is 16 amino acids long. Germline V gene data show CDR1 as SGHRS and CDR2 as YFSETQ. The trim removed 4 bases at V and 7 bases at J, leaving 15 bases unmatched. Researchers report isolating at least 6.5 million PBMCs per sample. Next came a second PCR, run for about 7 to 12 cycles, which used a sample-barcoded 5' primer along with a J-beta primer mix. One entry per CDR3 protein, called by TCRdb with MiXCR from the 5' RACE reads. The repertoire includes some 710,000 distinct CDR3 sequences, 22% of them detected once, and approximately 20% sits in the top ten. Overall study results and limits: Roughly linear declines in TCR beta diversity per million T cells occurred with age. Donor CMV status was unknown, possibly confounding expanded clonotype changes.

V usage is TRBV5-1 and J usage is TRBJ1-1; 8 nucleotides agree with TRBD1. Material for sequencing was blood. This receptor was identified in a man between 65 and 85 years old in good health. CDR3 amino acids: CASSPTGDRDRNEAFF. The CDR3, as DNA: TGCGCCAGCAGCCCGACAGGGGATCGCGACCGTAATGAAGCTTTCTTT.